These 3 T cell receptor beta chains were sequenced from one sample in a study of T cells in Graves' hyperthyroidism and ophthalmopathy. Amplified regions were TCR beta CDR3 sequences from RNA transcripts. HTBI primers drove first-round RT-PCR of the TCR CDR3. In TCRdb, the multiplex PCR reads were re-called with MiXCR into one record per CDR3 protein. The profile covers under 350,000 distinct CDR3 sequences, with 21% appearing a single time and around 50% taken by the ten largest. Sequencing was carried out using blood. The receptors here all came from a woman between 45 and 60 years old with Graves' hyperthyroidism.

The table lists this clonotype with many counts. CDR3 sequence reads: CASIGGGNEKLFF. In DNA, the CDR3 is TGTGCCAGCATTGGAGGCGGTAATGAAAAACTGTTTTTT. The chain links TRBV12-3 or TRBV12-4 to TRBJ1-4; D is unresolved. This CDR3 spans 13 amino acids. V shed 7 bases and J shed 4 bases, with 10 bases lying between them.

This clonotype was counted many times. The chain couples TRBV27 to TRBJ1-1; no firm D call. The CDR3 has 15 residues. The germline CDR1 and CDR2 sequences are MNHEY and SMNVEV (reference sequence). Trimming cost V 5 bases and J 5 bases, with 18 bases left between them. The CDR3 bases are TGTGCCAGCAGTCGACCCGGGTCCTCGAGGACTGAAGCTTTCTTT. It translates to CASSRPGSSRTEAFF.

This clonotype was seen only a few times. Since a much larger clone is just one base distant, this may be a read error. This chain connects TRBV24-1 to TRBJ1-2, with D perhaps TRBD1 (5 bases). This CDR3 is 13 amino acids long. Germline V gene sequence: CDR1 KGHDR, CDR2 SFDVKD. CDR3 sequence (DNA): TGTACCACCAGCCGTGTGGGGGACGCTGGCTACACCTTC. Encoded protein: CTTSRVGDAGYTF.